These 5 T cell receptor beta chains were sequenced from one sample in a study of OX40 agonist ivuxolimab in advanced cancers. Generated by immunoSEQ multiplex PCR, the TCRdb table keeps only in-frame clones and is missing some. The table has tens of thousands of clones, 94% seen once. The input for sequencing was CD4+ or CD8+ T cells sorted from blood, taken in a trial of the OX40 agonist ivuxolimab. The receptors here all came from an adult with an advanced solid tumor such as melanoma, head and neck, liver or kidney cancer.

This clone was recorded only once. The chain joins TRBV6-1 to TRBJ2-7, with TRBD1 matching 7 bases. The V segment lost 8 bases and the J segment 2 bases; nucleotides outside the gene matches: 0. The CDR3 covers 11 residues. Germline CDR1 is MNHNS and CDR2 is SASEGT. CDR3 nucleotide sequence: TGTGCCAGCCAGGGGGCCTACGAGCAGTACTTC. It codes for CASQGAYEQYF.

The CDR3 DNA reads as TGTGCCAGCAGTTACTCCCGGCAGGGACATGGCTACACCTTC. Amino acids: CASSYSRQGHGYTF. This chain joins TRBV6-6 and TRBJ1-2, with D perhaps matching TRBD1 (5 bases). The V gene's germline CDR1 is MNHNY and CDR2 SVGAGI (reference sequence). Deletions cut 0 bases from V and 6 bases from J, with 11 bases between. The CDR3 consists of 14 residues.

The chain combines TRBV19 with TRBJ2-1; TRBD1 matches at 7 bases. V lost 0 bases, J lost 6 bases, and 11 bases stayed unmatched. The CDR3 contains 17 residues. Germline loops: CDR1 LNHDA, CDR2 SQIVND (reference sequence). In DNA form, the CDR3 reads TGTGCCAGTAGTATAGATCAGAGAGGGGGCGCTCGCAATGAGCAGTTCTTC. Translated: CASSIDQRGGARNEQFF.

The chain uses TRBV7-6 and TRBJ2-7, with 10 bases matching TRBD2. The CDR3 runs 16 residues. The germline CDR1 and CDR2 sequences are SGHVS and FNYEAQ. V gave up 1 base and J gave up 3 bases; unmatched junction bases: 6. The CDR3 loop is CASSLGVASGGYEQYF. The CDR3, as DNA: TGTGCCAGCAGCTTAGGGGTAGCTAGCGGGGGCTACGAGCAGTACTTC.

The CDR3 here is CASSRTRGRGDTQYF. The CDR3 region has the DNA TGTGCCAGCAGCCGGACCAGGGGGCGGGGGGATACGCAGTATTTT. The V gene is TRBV7-2, the J gene TRBJ2-3; tentatively, D is TRBD1 (8 bases). From germline, CDR1 is SGHTA and CDR2 FQGNSA. The CDR3 has 15 amino acids. Trimming took 5 bases from V and 6 from J, leaving 18 bases between them. Full variable domain (rest looked up from reference TRBV7-2 and TRBJ2-3): GAGVSQSPSNKVTEKGKDVELRCDPISGHTALYWYRQSLGQGLEFLIYFQGNSAPDKSGLPSDRFSAERTGGSVSTLTIQRTQQEDSAVYLCASSRTRGRGDTQYFGPGTRLTVL.